This T cell receptor (beta chain) emerged from a study of blood T cells in healthy people across ages. Next came a second PCR, run for about 7 to 11 cycles, which used a sample-barcoded 5' primer along with a J-beta primer mix. TCRdb reprocessed the 5' RACE reads via MiXCR and lists one record per CDR3 protein. Of 700,000 to 800,000 distinct CDR3 sequences in the sample, approximately 39% were seen once. Germline loops: CDR1 SGHRS, CDR2 YFSETQ. The CDR3 loop spans 15 amino acids. Between the trimmed V and J ends, which lost 0 bases and 5 bases, there was a span of 11 bases. The receptor comes from a woman aged 55-70 years in good health. The source material was blood. The V and J genes are TRBV5-1 and TRBJ2-2, with no clear D. This chain's CDR3 is CASSLEGRITGELFF. CDR3 coding DNA: TGCGCCAGCAGCTTGGAGGGCAGGATAACCGGGGAGCTGTTTTTT.